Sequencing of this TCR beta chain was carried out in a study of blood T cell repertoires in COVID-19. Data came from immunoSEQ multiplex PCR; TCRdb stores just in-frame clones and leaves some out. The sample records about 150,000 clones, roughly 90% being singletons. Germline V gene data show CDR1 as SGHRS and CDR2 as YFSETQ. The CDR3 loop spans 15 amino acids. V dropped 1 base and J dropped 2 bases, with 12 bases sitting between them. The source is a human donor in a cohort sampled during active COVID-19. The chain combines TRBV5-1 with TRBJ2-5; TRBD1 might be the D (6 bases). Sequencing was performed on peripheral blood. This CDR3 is CASSLRDNGQETQYF. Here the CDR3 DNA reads TGCGCCAGCAGCTTGCGGGACAACGGTCAAGAGACCCAGTACTTC.